This T cell receptor beta chain appears in the sequencing data of a study of cytomegalovirus exposure and HLA in healthy donors. Study background: The roughly 120 validation repertoires matched the approximately 700 first-cohort repertoires in platform, a later analysis reported. General observations from the study: There were about 160 TCR beta chains listed as cytomegalovirus-associated.

Profiling relied on immunoSEQ multiplex PCR, and the TCRdb table lists in-frame clones only, not all of them. Of 220,000 or so clones listed, around four fifths are singletons. Worth noting for this clone: Antigen unknown.

Material for sequencing was PBMCs. The receptor was derived from a woman between 18 and 30 years old in good health and CMV-seronegative.

This chain's CDR3 is CASSPRPLGPGYTF. CDR3 nucleotides: TGTGCCAGCAGCCCGCGGCCCCTAGGACCGGGCTACACCTTC. This chain connects TRBV9 to TRBJ1-2; D ambiguous. Germline V gene sequence: CDR1 SGDLS, CDR2 YYNGEE. V dropped 4 bases and J dropped 8 bases, with 18 bases sitting between them. This CDR3 spans 14 amino acids. The full variable domain, in which reference TRBV9 and TRBJ1-2 provide the parts outside the CDR3, is DSGVTQTPKHLITATGQRVTLRCSPRSGDLSVYWYQQSLDQGLQFLIQYYNGEERAKGNILERFSAQQFPDLHSELNLSSLELGDSALYFCASSPRPLGPGYTFGSGTRLTVV.